These T cell receptor beta chains were read from a single sample in a study of cytomegalovirus exposure and HLA in healthy donors. Generated by immunoSEQ multiplex PCR, the TCRdb table keeps only in-frame clones and is missing some. Here the sample spans approximately 240,000 clones, approximately 90% being singletons. What was sequenced was PBMCs. The receptor source for this set is a woman in her late teens or twenties in good health and CMV-seronegative. The conserved cysteine and the conserved F or W are not part of the CDR3 here. Fields, in order: J gene, D gene, V gene, CDR3 protein. The D gene is left open where the match is weak.

TRBJ1-2 | TRBD1 | TRBV29-1 | SGMTGTYGYT
TRBJ1-5 | TRBD1 | TRBV7-8 | ASSLAPTGGGTNQPQH
TRBJ2-7 | . | TRBV10-1 | ASSDRGDSSYEQY
TRBJ1-4 | . | TRBV11-2 | ASSLGMSGTNEKLF
TRBJ1-1 | TRBD1 | TRBV19 | ATGDRGKIEAF
TRBJ1-1 | . | TRBV30 | AWSTLQVGFTEAF
TRBJ1-5 | . | TRBV29-1 | SVGQAPGQPQH
TRBJ2-4 | TRBD2 | TRBV2 | ASTHGTSAYGGAKNIQY
TRBJ2-1 | TRBD1 | TRBV19 | ASSAGTGGDEQF
TRBJ2-1 | TRBD2 | TRBV2 | ASKGTSVYNEQF
TRBJ2-5 | TRBD1 | TRBV19 | ASSGQGLRETQY
TRBJ1-2 | . | TRBV6-4 | ASSEIPGPSGRGYT
TRBJ2-1 | TRBD2 | TRBV6-6 | ASLGRDPSSYNEQF
TRBJ2-7 | TRBD2 | TRBV6-4 | ASDKAGEDYEQY
TRBJ2-7 | . | TRBV6-5 | ASTPPGQVYEQY
TRBJ1-2 | . | TRBV5-5 | ASSRRLFVYGYT
TRBJ1-1 | . | TRBV6-6 | ASSSVTEAF
TRBJ2-7 | . | TRBV10-3 | AISVPDRYEQY
TRBJ2-2 | . | TRBV21-1 | ASSKKRDRAYTGELF
TRBJ2-2 | . | TRBV4-1 | ASSQAITGELF
TRBJ2-3 | TRBD2 | TRBV19 | ASSPTSGTMDTQY
TRBJ1-4 | . | TRBV19 | ASSIRGAANEKLF
TRBJ1-1 | TRBD1 | TRBV9 | ASSVSGQRNTEAF
TRBJ1-2 | . | TRBV4-2 | ASSPAGTLLYGYT
TRBJ2-2 | . | TRBV4-1 | ASSQVQYPGELF
TRBJ2-3 | TRBD2 | TRBV7-9 | ASSRGRADNTDTQY
TRBJ1-5 | . | TRBV7-2 | ASSSAKKPSNQPQH
TRBJ1-2 | TRBD1 | TRBV7-9 | ASSSPGTGQRGYT
TRBJ1-5 | . | TRBV11-2 | ASSHGVQPQH
TRBJ1-6 | TRBD1 | TRBV5-1 | ASRGTGRYSPLH
TRBJ2-1 | . | TRBV9 | ASSVSGKSSGLYNEQF
TRBJ1-1 | . | TRBV19 | ASSNTQGTEAF
TRBJ2-7 | TRBD1 | TRBV5-1 | ASSFSGTGAYEQY
TRBJ1-5 | . | TRBV6-1 | ASSGGGNSNQPQH
TRBJ1-5 | . | TRBV6-6 | ASSYLAGDQPQH
TRBJ1-1 | . | TRBV27 | ASSRGGVSEAF
TRBJ1-6 | . | TRBV5-4 | ASSLMTGPRSPLH
TRBJ2-7 | TRBD1 | TRBV18 | ASSPPTGYSEQY
TRBJ2-1 | TRBD1 | TRBV29-1 | SVGQGTYNEQF
TRBJ2-2 | TRBD2 | TRBV5-5 | ATGSGGNTGELF
TRBJ2-7 | . | TRBV10-3 | AINNGTYEQY
TRBJ2-7 | . | TRBV6-1 | ASSGGGSYEQY
TRBJ1-2 | . | TRBV5-5 | ASSLADINYGYT
TRBJ2-7 | . | TRBV5-4 | ASARGPAGTGTYEQY
TRBJ1-2 | TRBD1 | TRBV6-4 | ASSGDRQRGYT
TRBJ2-1 | . | TRBV25-1 | ASSSPAGLEQF
TRBJ1-1 | TRBD1 | TRBV5-1 | ASSSLGQGTPEAF
TRBJ2-1 | . | TRBV10-2 | ASSGLRDVNEQF
TRBJ2-3 | . | TRBV6-5 | ASSYSGRGGTDTQY
TRBJ2-3 | . | TRBV9 | ASSVWELSDTQY